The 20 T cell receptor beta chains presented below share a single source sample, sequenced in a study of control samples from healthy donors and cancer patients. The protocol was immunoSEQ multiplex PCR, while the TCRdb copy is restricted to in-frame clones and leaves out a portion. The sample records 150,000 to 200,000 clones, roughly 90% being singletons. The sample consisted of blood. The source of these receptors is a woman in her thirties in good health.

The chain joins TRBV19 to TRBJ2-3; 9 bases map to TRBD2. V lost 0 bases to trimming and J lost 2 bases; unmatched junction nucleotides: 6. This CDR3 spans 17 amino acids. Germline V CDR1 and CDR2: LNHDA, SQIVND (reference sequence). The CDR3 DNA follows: TGTGCCAGTAGTATAGATGGGGCGGGAGGGCCCACAGATACGCAGTATTTT. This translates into CASSIDGAGGPTDTQYF.

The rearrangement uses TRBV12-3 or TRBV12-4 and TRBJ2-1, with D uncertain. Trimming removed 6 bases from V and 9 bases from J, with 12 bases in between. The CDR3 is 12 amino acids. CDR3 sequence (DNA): TGTGCCAGCAGGTCGACGGAAGCTGAGCAGTTCTTC. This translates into CASRSTEAEQFF.

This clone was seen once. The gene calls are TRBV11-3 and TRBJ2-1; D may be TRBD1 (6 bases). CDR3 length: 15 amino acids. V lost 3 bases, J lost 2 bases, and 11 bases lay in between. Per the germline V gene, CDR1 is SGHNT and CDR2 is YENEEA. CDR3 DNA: TGTGCCAGCAGCTTGGGACATACGACCTACAATGAGCAGTTCTTC. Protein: CASSLGHTTYNEQFF.

The CDR3 region is CASSLGTPYSNQPQHF. For the CDR3, the DNA is TGTGCCAGCAGCTTAGGGACACCTTATAGCAATCAGCCCCAGCATTTT. V usage is TRBV7-2 and J usage is TRBJ1-5; D might be TRBD1 (5 bases). This CDR3 is 16 amino acids long. Trimming cost V 1 base and J 0 bases, with 10 bases left between them. Germline values: CDR1 SGHTA, CDR2 FQGNSA.

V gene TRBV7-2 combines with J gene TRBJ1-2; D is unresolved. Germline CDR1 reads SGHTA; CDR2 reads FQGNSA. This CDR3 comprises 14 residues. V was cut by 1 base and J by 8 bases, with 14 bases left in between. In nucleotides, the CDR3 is TGTGCCAGCAGCTTAGAAGTGGCCCTTGGAGGCTACACCTTC. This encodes CASSLEVALGGYTF.

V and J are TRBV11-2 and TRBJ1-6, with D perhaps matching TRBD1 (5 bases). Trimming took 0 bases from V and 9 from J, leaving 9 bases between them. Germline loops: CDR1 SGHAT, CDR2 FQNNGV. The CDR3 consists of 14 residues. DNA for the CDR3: TGTGCCAGCAGCTTAGACAGGGCTCGTTCACCCCTCCACTTT. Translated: CASSLDRARSPLHF.

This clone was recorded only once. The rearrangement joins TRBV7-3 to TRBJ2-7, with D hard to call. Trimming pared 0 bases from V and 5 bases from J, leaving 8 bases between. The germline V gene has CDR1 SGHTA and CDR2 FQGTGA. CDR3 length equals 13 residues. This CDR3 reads CASSLTKGHEQYF. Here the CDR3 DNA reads TGTGCCAGCAGCTTAACTAAGGGCCACGAGCAGTACTTC.

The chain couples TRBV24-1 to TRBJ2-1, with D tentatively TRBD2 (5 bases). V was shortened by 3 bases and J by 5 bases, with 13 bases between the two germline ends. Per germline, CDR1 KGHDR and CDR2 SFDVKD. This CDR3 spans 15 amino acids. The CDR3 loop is CATSDRWEWDNEQFF. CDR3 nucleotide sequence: TGTGCCACCAGTGATAGGTGGGAGTGGGACAATGAGCAGTTCTTC.

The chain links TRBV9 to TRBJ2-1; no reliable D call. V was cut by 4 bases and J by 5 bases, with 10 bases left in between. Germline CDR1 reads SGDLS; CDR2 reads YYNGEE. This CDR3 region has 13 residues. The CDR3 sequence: CASSTRPNNEQFF. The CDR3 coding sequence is TGTGCCAGCAGCACCCGGCCCAACAATGAGCAGTTCTTC.

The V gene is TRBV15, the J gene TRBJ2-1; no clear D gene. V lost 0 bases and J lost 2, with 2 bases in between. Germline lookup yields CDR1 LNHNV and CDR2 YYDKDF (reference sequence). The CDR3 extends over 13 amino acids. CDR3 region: CATSRDPYNEQFF. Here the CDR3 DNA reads TGTGCCACCAGCAGAGATCCCTACAATGAGCAGTTCTTC.

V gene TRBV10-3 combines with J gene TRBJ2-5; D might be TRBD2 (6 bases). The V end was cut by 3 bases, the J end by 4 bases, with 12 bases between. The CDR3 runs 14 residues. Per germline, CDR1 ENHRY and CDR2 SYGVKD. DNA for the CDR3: TGTGCCATCAGTGATGTGGGAGGCGGAGAGACCCAGTACTTC. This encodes CAISDVGGGETQYF.

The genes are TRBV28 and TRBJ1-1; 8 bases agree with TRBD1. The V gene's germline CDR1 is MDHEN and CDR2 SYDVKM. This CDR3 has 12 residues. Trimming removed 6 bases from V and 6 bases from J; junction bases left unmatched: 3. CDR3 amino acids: CASSLQGAEAFF. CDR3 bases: TGTGCCAGCAGCCTACAGGGGGCTGAAGCTTTCTTT.

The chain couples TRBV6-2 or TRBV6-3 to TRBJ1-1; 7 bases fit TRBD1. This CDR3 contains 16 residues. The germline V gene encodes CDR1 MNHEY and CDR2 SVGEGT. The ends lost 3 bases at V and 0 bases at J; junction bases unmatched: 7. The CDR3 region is CASSYRPGGMNTEAFF. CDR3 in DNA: TGTGCCAGCAGTTATCGCCCAGGGGGGATGAACACTGAAGCTTTCTTT.

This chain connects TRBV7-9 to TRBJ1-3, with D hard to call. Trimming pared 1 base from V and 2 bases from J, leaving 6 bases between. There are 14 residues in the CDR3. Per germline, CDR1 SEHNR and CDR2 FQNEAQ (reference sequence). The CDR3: CASSLDPPGNTIYF. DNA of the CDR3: TGTGCCAGCAGCTTAGACCCGCCTGGAAACACCATATATTTT.

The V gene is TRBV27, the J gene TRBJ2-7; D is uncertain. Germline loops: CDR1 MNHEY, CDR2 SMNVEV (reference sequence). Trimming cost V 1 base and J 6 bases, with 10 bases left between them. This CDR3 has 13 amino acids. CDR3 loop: CASSLLGEREQYF. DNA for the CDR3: TGTGCCAGCAGTTTATTGGGTGAACGCGAGCAGTACTTC.

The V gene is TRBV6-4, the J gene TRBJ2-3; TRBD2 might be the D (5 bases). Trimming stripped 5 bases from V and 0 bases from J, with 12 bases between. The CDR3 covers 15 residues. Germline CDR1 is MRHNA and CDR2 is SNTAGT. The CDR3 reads CASSLRLTSTDTQYF. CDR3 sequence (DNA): TGTGCCAGCAGTCTAAGACTAACAAGCACAGATACGCAGTATTTT.

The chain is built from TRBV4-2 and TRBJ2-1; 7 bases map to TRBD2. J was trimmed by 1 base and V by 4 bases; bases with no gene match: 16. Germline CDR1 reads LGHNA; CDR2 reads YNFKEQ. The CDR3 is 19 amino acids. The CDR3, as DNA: TGTGCCAGCAGCCCTAGACATCTTACACTAGCGTCTTCCTACAATGAGCAGTTCTTC. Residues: CASSPRHLTLASSYNEQFF.

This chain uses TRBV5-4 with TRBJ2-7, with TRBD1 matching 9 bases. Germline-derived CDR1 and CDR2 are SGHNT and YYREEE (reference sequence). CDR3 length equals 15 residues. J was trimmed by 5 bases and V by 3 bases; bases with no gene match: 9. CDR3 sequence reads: CASSWGQGLVDEQYF. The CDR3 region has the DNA TGTGCCAGCAGCTGGGGACAGGGCCTTGTAGACGAGCAGTACTTC. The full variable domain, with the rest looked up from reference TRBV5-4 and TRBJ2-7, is ETGVTQSPTHLIKTRGQQVTLRCSSQSGHNTVSWYQQALGQGPQFIFQYYREEENGRGNFPPRFSGLQFPNYSSELNVNALELDDSALYLCASSWGQGLVDEQYFGPGTRLTVT.

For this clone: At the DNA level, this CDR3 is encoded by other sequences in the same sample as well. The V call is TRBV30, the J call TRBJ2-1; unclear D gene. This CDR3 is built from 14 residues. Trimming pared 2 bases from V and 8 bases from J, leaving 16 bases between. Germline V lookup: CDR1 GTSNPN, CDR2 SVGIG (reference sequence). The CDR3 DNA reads TGTGCCTGGAGTCCAACGCTGATAGCCGATGAGCAGTTCTTC. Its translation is CAWSPTLIADEQFF.

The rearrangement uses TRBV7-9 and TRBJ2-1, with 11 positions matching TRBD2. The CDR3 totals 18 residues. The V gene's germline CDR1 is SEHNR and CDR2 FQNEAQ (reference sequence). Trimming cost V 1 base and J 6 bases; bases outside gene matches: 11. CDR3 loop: CASSLGRLAGRGGNEQFF. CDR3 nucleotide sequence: TGTGCCAGCAGCTTAGGTCGACTAGCGGGGAGAGGAGGCAATGAGCAGTTCTTC.